A single sample is the source of the 16 T cell receptor beta chains below, sequenced in a study of shared clonotypes between healthy human individuals. Libraries were prepared by immunoSEQ multiplex PCR; TCRdb keeps only in-frame clonotypes and omits some of them. The table includes 560,000 or so clones, roughly 96% detected once. CD8 cells regarded as naive lacked CD45RO, were positively chosen for CCR7, and omitted terminally differentiated effector memory CD45RA+ cells. The sample was naive CD8+ T cells sorted from blood. All receptors derive from a woman aged 25 to 45 in good health.

The chain recombines TRBV7-7 with TRBJ2-7, with D perhaps TRBD2 (6 bases). V gave up 3 bases and J gave up 1 base, with 13 bases separating them. Per the germline V gene, CDR1 is SSHAT and CDR2 is FNYEAQ (reference sequence). The CDR3 contains 15 residues. CDR3 region: CASSFSQGGSYEQYF. DNA of the CDR3: TGTGCCAGCAGCTTCTCTCAGGGAGGTTCCTACGAGCAGTACTTC.

This clone turned up a few times. The chain has TRBV28 and TRBJ1-1, with a tentative D call TRBD1 (6 bases). The CDR3 covers 12 residues. Trimming took 9 bases from V and 9 from J, leaving 17 bases between them. Germline CDR1 is MDHEN and CDR2 is SYDVKM. CDR3 region: CASRDPGQKAFF. CDR3 coding DNA: TGTGCCAGTAGGGACCCCGGACAGAAAGCTTTCTTT.

This clone showed up just once. The chain combines TRBV9 with TRBJ1-1; D is undetermined. This CDR3 has 14 residues. CDR1 is SGDLS and CDR2 is YYNGEE in the germline V gene. Trimming took off 3 bases at V and 14 bases at J, with 23 bases between the two ends. The CDR3 bases are TGTGCCAGCAGCGGCTCCCGACGGCCGGGCGAAAGATTCTTT. Residues: CASSGSRRPGERFF.

The rearrangement links TRBV20-1 to TRBJ2-5, with D possibly being TRBD2 (5 bases). The J call is in doubt because the DNA end fits TRBJ2-7 better. The CDR3 runs 11 residues. Germline V gene lookup returns CDR1 DFQATT and CDR2 SNEGSKA (reference sequence). The DNA for the CDR3 is TGCAGTGCTAGGGAGGTCTACGAGCAGTACTTC. Protein: CSAREVYEQYF.

The V gene is TRBV15, the J gene TRBJ1-3, with unresolved D. Germline CDR1 LNHNV, CDR2 YYDKDF (reference sequence). Trimming took off 4 bases at V and 7 bases at J, with 11 bases between the two ends. The CDR3 totals 13 residues. The CDR3 is CATSTRPHNTIYF. The CDR3 DNA follows: TGTGCCACCAGCACCCGTCCCCACAACACCATATATTTT.

The rearrangement links TRBV7-8 to TRBJ1-5; D perhaps matches TRBD1 (6 bases). Germline V gene lookup returns CDR1 SGHVS and CDR2 FQNEAQ. Trimming left V 5 bases short and J 5 bases short, with 13 bases between. The CDR3 length is 14 residues. As DNA, the CDR3 is TGTGCCAGCAGCCCCAGAGGGGGGCATCAGCCCCAGCATTTT. It yields the protein CASSPRGGHQPQHF.

The rearrangement links TRBV7-8 to TRBJ2-3; D not certain. There are 15 residues in the CDR3. The ends were cut back, 1 base at V and 1 base at J, with 9 bases in the middle. Germline CDR1 reads SGHVS; CDR2 reads FQNEAQ. For the CDR3, the DNA is TGTGCCAGCAGCTTAGGGAGACTGGGCACAGATACGCAGTATTTT. Amino acids: CASSLGRLGTDTQYF.

Only a few counts were recorded for this clone. The chain is built from TRBV5-4 and TRBJ1-5; TRBD1 matches at 10 bases. The CDR3 has 15 amino acids. V lost 3 bases, J lost 3 bases, and 3 bases stayed unmatched. Looked up from germline, CDR1 is SGHNT and CDR2 is YYREEE (reference sequence). In nucleotides, the CDR3 is TGTGCCAGCAGCTCCGGGACAGGGGCCAATCAGCCCCAGCATTTT. The encoded protein is CASSSGTGANQPQHF.

The gene calls are TRBV19 and TRBJ2-5; D is undetermined. V was trimmed by 3 bases and J by 5 bases, leaving 10 bases between them. Germline CDR1 LNHDA, CDR2 SQIVND (reference sequence). The CDR3 extends over 13 amino acids. The CDR3 bases are TGTGCCAGTAGTATCTTTCTGTGGGAGACCCAGTACTTC. Protein: CASSIFLWETQYF.

The CDR3 nucleotides are TGTGCCAGAACGTCCGGACAGGGGGCAACCGATACGCAGTATTTT. Translating it yields CARTSGQGATDTQYF. V usage is TRBV27 and J usage is TRBJ2-3; 11 bases map to TRBD1. The CDR3 has 15 residues. Losses at the gene ends were 9 bases for V and 6 bases for J; bases not matched to a gene: 11. Germline V lookup: CDR1 MNHEY, CDR2 SMNVEV (reference sequence).

This clone has only one observation. CDR3 sequence (DNA): TGTGCCAGCAGTTTAGTTTTGGCTAGCGGGATTTCAGAGCAGTACTTC. This encodes CASSLVLASGISEQYF. The J gene is TRBJ2-7, the V gene TRBV27, with 9 bases fitting TRBD2. CDR1 is MNHEY and CDR2 is SMNVEV in the germline V gene (reference sequence). V dropped 2 bases and J dropped 7; count of bases not matched to a gene: 12. CDR3 size: 16 residues.

The chain carries TRBV28 and TRBJ2-7; D call uncertain. V gave up 3 bases and J gave up 3 bases, with 12 bases separating them. This CDR3 has 14 amino acids. Germline V CDR1 and CDR2: MDHEN, SYDVKM. The CDR3 protein is CASSFGPGHYEQYF. CDR3 DNA: TGTGCCAGCAGTTTCGGTCCCGGCCACTACGAGCAGTACTTC.

This clone was detected only once. The rearrangement joins TRBV7-6 to TRBJ2-1, with 9 positions matching TRBD2. Trimming cost V 4 bases and J 0 bases; bases outside gene matches: 7. Looked up from germline, CDR1 is SGHVS and CDR2 is FNYEAQ. The CDR3 loop spans 17 amino acids. CDR3 amino acids: CASSSTSGILSYNEQFF. CDR3 DNA: TGTGCCAGCAGCTCGACTAGCGGCATCCTCTCCTACAATGAGCAGTTCTTC.

CDR3: CASSLVTSGNTIYF. The CDR3 bases are TGTGCCAGCAGCTTAGTGACGTCCGGAAACACCATATATTTT. V is TRBV7-9 and J is TRBJ1-3; D uncertain. There are 14 residues in the CDR3. Trimming removed 1 base from V and 4 bases from J, with 8 bases in between. Looked up from germline, CDR1 is SEHNR and CDR2 is FQNEAQ (reference sequence). Variable domain in full (rest from reference TRBV7-9 and TRBJ1-3): DTGVSQNPRHKITKRGQNVTFRCDPISEHNRLYWYRQTLGQGPEFLTYFQNEAQLEKSRLLSDRFSAERPKGSFSTLEIQRTEQGDSAMYLCASSLVTSGNTIYFGEGSWLTVV.

The chain couples TRBV27 to TRBJ2-2, with 11 positions matching TRBD2. J lost 2 bases, V lost 6 bases, and 8 bases had no gene match. The CDR3 has 17 residues. CDR1 is MNHEY, CDR2 SMNVEV, per germline (reference sequence). CDR3: CASRIAGGLRNTGELFF. The CDR3 nucleotides read TGTGCCAGCAGAATAGCGGGAGGGCTTAGAAACACCGGGGAGCTGTTTTTT.

The count of this clone is one. The rearrangement joins TRBV5-1 to TRBJ2-1, with 11 bases identical to TRBD1. J lost 1 base, V lost 4 bases, and 7 bases had no gene match. The germline CDR1 and CDR2 sequences are SGHRS and YFSETQ. The length of the CDR3 is 17 residues. As DNA, the CDR3 is TGCGCCAGCAGCCCTTGGACAGGGGGCGCGTCCTACAATGAGCAGTTCTTC. It yields the protein CASSPWTGGASYNEQFF. Filled out from reference TRBV5-1 and TRBJ2-1, the complete variable domain reads KAGVTQTPRYLIKTRGQQVTLSCSPISGHRSVSWYQQTPGQGLQFLFEYFSETQRNKGNFPGRFSGRQFSNSRSEMNVSTLELGDSALYLCASSPWTGGASYNEQFFGPGTRLTVL.